This paragraph covers one TCR beta chain sequence. In germline, CDR1 is ENHRY, CDR2 SYGVKD. The CDR3 is 15 amino acids. V lost 3 bases, J lost 2 bases, and 11 bases lay in between. This entry is derived from a study of blood T cell repertoires in COVID-19. Study in general: The cDNA or gDNA used as material had been derived from T cells, B-cell-depleted T cells, or PBMCs.

In the original workflow: Reference gene primer amplification gave nucleated cell count estimates. Generated by immunoSEQ multiplex PCR, the TCRdb table keeps only in-frame clones and is missing some. V and J calls and clone size come straight from that table; D and trimming were deduced from the DNA. The sample contains some 36,000 clones, more than 85% of which appear only once. The source material was peripheral blood. This sequence was found in a man aged 55 to 70 with active or convalescent COVID-19. The genes are TRBV10-3 and TRBJ2-1; possibly TRBD2 for D (6 bases). In nucleotides, the CDR3 is TGTGCCATCAGTGACGAGCGGGCCACCTACAATGAGCAGTTCTTC. Encoded protein: CAISDERATYNEQFF.